Sequencing of this T cell receptor (beta chain) was carried out in a study of radiotherapy plus CTLA-4 blockade in lung cancer. The protocol was immunoSEQ multiplex PCR, while the TCRdb copy is restricted to in-frame clones and leaves out a portion. This sample carries 65,000 to 95,000 clones, more than 75% of them seen once, and the ten largest clones take approximately 0.9%. Germline CDR1 is LNHDA and CDR2 is SQIVND (reference sequence). J lost 5 bases, V lost 4 bases, and 2 bases had no gene match. The CDR3 has 13 residues. V gene TRBV19 combines with J gene TRBJ2-3; TRBD1 aligns across 8 bases. This receptor was identified in a human donor with non-small cell lung cancer who had stable disease on radiotherapy plus ipilimumab. This material consisted of peripheral blood, taken from a patient treated with radiotherapy plus ipilimumab. CDR3 region: CASSTGGGDTQYF. In nucleotides, the CDR3 is TGTGCCAGTAGTACAGGGGGCGGAGATACGCAGTATTTT.